Below, 10 T cell receptor beta chains from the same sample are listed, as sequenced in a study of T cell repertoires in cytomegalovirus infection. Each CDR3 protein gets one entry after TCRdb re-called the reads with MiXCR. This sample yields 740,000 or so distinct CDR3 sequences, of which under 40% are seen a single time; more than 2.5% belongs to the top ten. Sequenced input: PBMCs. These receptors were taken from a human donor in good health (CMV status not recorded). Some clones in this sample may be carry-over from other donors' samples.

This clonotype was observed a few times. J is TRBJ1-5 and V is TRBV19; D is possibly TRBD1 (5 bases). Trimming removed 3 bases at V and 6 bases at J, with 15 bases between. The CDR3 has 15 amino acids. Germline lookup yields CDR1 LNHDA and CDR2 SQIVND (reference sequence). For the CDR3, the DNA is TGTGCCAGTAGTATTGAGGGACGTGGGATTCAGCCCCAGCATTTT. Its protein product is CASSIEGRGIQPQHF.

V and J are TRBV10-3 and TRBJ1-1; D is unresolved. Between the trimmed V and J ends, which lost 0 bases and 1 base, there was a span of 12 bases. Germline CDR1 reads ENHRY; CDR2 reads SYGVKD. The CDR3 is made up of 16 amino acids. Here the CDR3 DNA reads TGTGCCATCAGTGAGTCCGGATCTAGGACGAACACTGAAGCTTTCTTT. This translates into CAISESGSRTNTEAFF.

This clonotype was counted between two and nine times. The chain uses TRBV15 and TRBJ2-3; 10 bases are a match to TRBD2. The CDR3 has 17 residues. The germline CDR1 and CDR2 sequences are LNHNV and YYDKDF (reference sequence). The trim removed 0 bases at V and 1 base at J, leaving 4 bases unmatched. The CDR3 nucleotides read TGTGCCACCAGCAGAGATTACACTAGCGGGGGCACAGATACGCAGTATTTT. This sequence encodes CATSRDYTSGGTDTQYF.

The V call is TRBV15, the J call TRBJ2-3; 8 nucleotides agree with TRBD2. CDR1 is LNHNV, CDR2 YYDKDF, per germline (reference sequence). The CDR3 runs 17 residues. The ends lost 4 bases at V and 0 bases at J; junction bases unmatched: 9. The chain's CDR3 is CATSKQFGGASTDTQYF. The CDR3 DNA reads as TGTGCCACCAGCAAGCAATTCGGGGGGGCTAGCACAGATACGCAGTATTTT.

About this clonotype: This may arise from a read error, as a much more abundant clone is one base away. The rearrangement links TRBV7-2 to TRBJ1-3; D gene unclear. Germline loops: CDR1 SGHTA, CDR2 FQGNSA. The CDR3 contains 16 residues. This CDR3 reads CASSGRGSFSGNTLYF. CDR3 DNA: TGTGCCAGCAGCGGTAGAGGCTCCTTCTCTGGAAACACCTTATATTTT.

This chain connects TRBV28 to TRBJ2-4; possible D gene TRBD1, 6 bases. CDR1 is MDHEN, CDR2 SYDVKM, per germline. Trimming removed 8 bases at V and 5 bases at J, with 13 bases between. This CDR3 region has 13 residues. The CDR3 DNA is TGTGCCAGCGGTACGGACAGCGAAAACATTCAGTACTTC. Protein: CASGTDSENIQYF.

This sequence joins TRBV7-3 and TRBJ1-1; the D gene is possibly TRBD1 (6 bases). This CDR3 has 13 amino acids. Germline lookup yields CDR1 SGHTA and CDR2 FQGTGA. Trimming took 4 bases from V and 5 from J, leaving 11 bases between them. The DNA of the CDR3 is TGTGCCAGCAGCTCAAACAGGGATACTGAAGCTTTCTTT. Residues: CASSSNRDTEAFF.

This clonotype has only a few counts. This chain connects TRBV20-1 to TRBJ1-6; a possible D gene is TRBD1 (5 bases). This CDR3 is 12 amino acids long. Trimming took 6 bases from V and 18 from J, leaving 21 bases between them. Germline CDR1 reads DFQATT; CDR2 reads SNEGSKA (reference sequence). The CDR3 loop is CSARSQGTRTHF. CDR3 bases: TGCAGTGCCCGAAGTCAGGGCACCCGCACCCACTTT.

On this clonotype itself: A single base separates this from a much larger clone, so it may be a read error. The chain couples TRBV7-2 to TRBJ1-3; D might be TRBD1 (5 bases). The ends were cut back, 1 base at V and 0 bases at J, with 13 bases in the middle. CDR1 is SGHTA, CDR2 FQGNSA, per germline. CDR3 length: 17 residues. CDR3 DNA sequence: TGTGCCAGCAGCTTAGAATCGGGACTGAGCTCTGGAAACACCATATATTTT. Its protein is CASSLESGLSSGNTIYF.

The chain recombines TRBV20-1 with TRBJ1-5, with 12 nucleotides matching TRBD1. CDR1 and CDR2 (germline): DFQATT, SNEGSKA (reference sequence). V lost 4 bases, J lost 3 bases, and 10 bases stayed unmatched. The CDR3 loop spans 17 amino acids. The CDR3 spells CSATGTGGAGYNQPQHF. The CDR3 DNA reads TGCAGTGCTACCGGGACAGGGGGCGCGGGTTACAATCAGCCCCAGCATTTT.